This entry lists 3 T cell receptor beta chains sequenced from one sample in a study of T cell repertoires in cytomegalovirus infection. Their antigen targets remain unknown. TCRdb processed the reads anew with MiXCR; each CDR3 protein has one entry. Of some 920,000 distinct CDR3 sequences listed, around 30% are singletons. The sample in question was cultured CD8+ T cells from PBMCs, obtained from culture after CMV antigen stimulation. The receptors were gathered from a human donor in good health (CMV status not recorded). Some clones in this sample may be carry-over from other donors' samples.

This chain connects TRBV6-2 or TRBV6-3 to TRBJ2-1; 8 nucleotides align to TRBD1. The CDR3 covers 15 residues. J lost 3 bases, V lost 5 bases, and 6 bases had no gene match. Germline V lookup: CDR1 MNHEY, CDR2 SVGEGT. Here the CDR3 DNA reads TGTGCCAGCAGTCAACCGGGACAGGTCTACAATGAGCAGTTCTTC. Its protein is CASSQPGQVYNEQFF.

V gene TRBV6-5 combines with J gene TRBJ2-7, with D possibly TRBD2 on 7 matching bases. CDR1 is MNHEY, CDR2 SVGAGI, per germline. V shed 2 bases and J shed 3 bases, with 11 bases lying between them. The CDR3 totals 14 residues. CDR3 sequence reads: CASSYRGANYEQYF. As DNA, the CDR3 is TGTGCCAGCAGTTACCGGGGGGCTAACTACGAGCAGTACTTC.

Ten or more counts support this clonotype. The chain employs TRBV7-2 and TRBJ2-5; TRBD2 matches 11 bases. Germline CDR1 is SGHTA and CDR2 is FQGNSA. V dropped 5 bases and J dropped 5; count of bases not matched to a gene: 7. The CDR3 is made up of 15 amino acids. CDR3 amino acids: CASSPWTSGWETQYF. The CDR3 region has the DNA TGTGCCAGCAGCCCCTGGACTAGCGGGTGGGAGACCCAGTACTTC.